This T cell receptor beta chain is from a study of T cell responses to AZD1222 COVID-19 vaccine. As for the study in general: Pooled in the analysis were second doses at about 4 or about 12 weeks. Study outcomes and limitations: Baseline seropositives among AZD1222 recipients totaled only 5 to 7. Spike-specific TCR breadth and depth were elevated following two AZD1222 doses. Reportedly, close to half of spike-specific TCRs are directed against unmutated variant regions.

TCRdb's table, derived via immunoSEQ multiplex PCR, lists solely in-frame clones and lacks some. This table has about 97,000 clones, approximately 86% appearing once. With regard to this clone: Its matching antigen is unknown.

After removal of 6 bases from V and 8 bases from J, the junction contained 6 bases not matched to a gene. The CDR3 runs 12 residues. From germline, CDR1 is SGHTA and CDR2 FQGNSA. This TCR was recovered from an adult in good health. The input for sequencing was peripheral blood, taken on day 0 of AZD1222 vaccination. The chain joins TRBV7-2 to TRBJ1-2; 7 bases agree with TRBD1. This chain's CDR3 is CASSTSRGGYTF. CDR3 nucleotide sequence: TGTGCCAGCAGTACCTCCAGGGGGGGCTACACCTTC. The full variable domain, rest sourced from reference TRBV7-2 and TRBJ1-2, is GAGVSQSPSNKVTEKGKDVELRCDPISGHTALYWYRQSLGQGLEFLIYFQGNSAPDKSGLPSDRFSAERTGGSVSTLTIQRTQQEDSAVYLCASSTSRGGYTFGSGTRLTVV.